This TCR beta chain was observed in a study of blood T cell repertoires in COVID-19. About the research overall: Both acute and convalescent COVID-19 samples were obtained from the United States, Italy and Spain.

A Seattle source enrolled patients during active infection and followed them longitudinally. Original processing methods: Cell counts per sample came from amplifying reference gene primers. Profiled with immunoSEQ multiplex PCR; TCRdb holds only in-frame clones, not every one. For V, J and clone size, that table is used; D and trimming come from the DNA. The profile shows under 350,000 clones, nearly 90% of them singletons. In germline, CDR1 is KGHSH, CDR2 LQKENI. The CDR3 is 13 amino acids. Deletions cut 8 bases from V and 5 bases from J, with 12 bases between. J is TRBJ1-4 and V is TRBV18; D gene unclear. Source material: peripheral blood. This receptor was obtained from a woman in her twenties or thirties with COVID-19, enrolled during active disease. The DNA of the CDR3 is TGTGCCAGCACGAGGGAAGGGAATGAAAAACTGTTTTTT. Translation: CASTREGNEKLFF.